Each of the 19 T cell receptor beta chains below was sequenced from the same sample in a study of response to subunit inactivated influenza vaccine. TCRdb reprocessed the RT-PCR reads with MiXCR, giving one entry per CDR3 protein. The sample has hundreds of thousands of distinct CDR3 sequences, about 25% seen once. Source: CD4+ T cells sorted from PBMCs, taken around 5 days after vaccination. These receptors were collected from a man in his forties or fifties who received an inactivated influenza vaccine.

This chain links TRBV29-1 with TRBJ2-7, with D maybe TRBD1 (5 bases). Trimming stripped 7 bases from V and 0 bases from J, with 16 bases between. CDR1 is SQVTM, CDR2 ANQGSEA, per germline. CDR3 length: 14 residues. The CDR3 coding sequence is TGCAGCGCATCCACCTACAGGAGCTCCTACGAGCAGTACTTC. This codes for CSASTYRSSYEQYF.

The chain is built from TRBV12-3 or TRBV12-4 and TRBJ1-2, with D maybe TRBD1 (5 bases). The CDR3 runs to 15 residues. V lost 5 bases and J 6 bases, leaving 19 bases between the germline ends. The chain's CDR3 is CASSPGRERGNGYTF. The CDR3 coding sequence is TGTGCCAGCAGTCCCGGGAGAGAGAGGGGAAATGGCTACACCTTC.

The V and J genes are TRBV28 and TRBJ2-7; D is undetermined. V gave up 3 bases and J gave up 5 bases, with 2 bases separating them. This CDR3 comprises 10 residues. Germline-derived CDR1 and CDR2 are MDHEN and SYDVKM. The CDR3 here is CASSFDEQYF. The CDR3 DNA sequence: TGTGCCAGCAGTTTTGACGAGCAGTACTTC. Together with reference TRBV28 and TRBJ2-7, the CDR3 gives the full variable domain: DVKVTQSSRYLVKRTGEKVFLECVQDMDHENMFWYRQDPGLGLRLIYFSYDVKMKEKGDIPEGYSVSREKKERFSLILESASTNQTSMYLCASSFDEQYFGPGTRLTVT.

Comments on this clonotype: It may be a read error: a sequence one base away is much more abundant. J is TRBJ2-1 and V is TRBV20-1; 11 positions match TRBD2. The CDR3 is made up of 16 amino acids. Germline V gives CDR1 DFQATT, CDR2 SNEGSKA (reference sequence). The CDR3, as DNA: TGCTGTGCTAGAGATCTAGGGCGGCTAGCGGGGGGTGAGCAGTTCTTC. It codes for CCARDLGRLAGGEQFF.

The CDR3 spells CSVHLRDRGQGYTF. The CDR3 DNA reads TGCAGTGTTCACCTCCGGGACAGGGGGCAGGGCTACACCTTC. The genes are TRBV20-1 and TRBJ1-2; 12 bases line up with TRBD1. The V and J ends lost 7 bases and 8 bases, in that order; junction bases with no gene match: 11. The CDR3 loop spans 14 amino acids. Germline CDR1 is DFQATT and CDR2 is SNEGSKA (reference sequence).

The V gene is TRBV20-1, the J gene TRBJ1-4; D unresolved. V shed 0 bases and J shed 6 bases, with 8 bases lying between them. Germline CDR1 reads DFQATT; CDR2 reads SNEGSKA (reference sequence). The CDR3 totals 13 residues. The CDR3 DNA sequence: TGCAGTGCTAGAGACGAATTGTATGAAAAACTGTTTTTT. It specifies CSARDELYEKLFF.

The DNA of the CDR3 is TGTGCCAGCTCATCGGGACTAGCGGGGATATCTGGGGCCAACGTCCTGACTTTC. Translating it yields CASSSGLAGISGANVLTF. The gene calls are TRBV18 and TRBJ2-6, with 13 bases identical to TRBD2. Germline values: CDR1 KGHSH, CDR2 LQKENI. The CDR3 length is 18 residues. Losses at the gene ends were 5 bases for V and 1 base for J; bases not matched to a gene: 5.

This clonotype turned up a few times. This chain uses TRBV7-2 with TRBJ2-5; D gene ambiguous. Trimming took 7 bases from V and 2 from J, leaving 11 bases between them. The germline V gene encodes CDR1 SGHTA and CDR2 FQGNSA. The CDR3 contains 13 residues. CDR3 amino acids: CASIRGVQETQYF. Here the CDR3 DNA reads TGTGCCAGCATCCGAGGAGTACAAGAGACCCAGTACTTC. Supplemented by reference TRBV7-2 and TRBJ2-5, the full variable domain reads GAGVSQSPSNKVTEKGKDVELRCDPISGHTALYWYRQSLGQGLEFLIYFQGNSAPDKSGLPSDRFSAERTGGSVSTLTIQRTQQEDSAVYLCASIRGVQETQYFGPGTRLLVL.

This clonotype occurred once. The CDR3 DNA reads TGTGCCAGCTCACCACAATTGGGAGACCGCTACAATGAGCAGTTCTTC. Translated: CASSPQLGDRYNEQFF. The chain is built from TRBV18 and TRBJ2-1; possible D gene TRBD2, 5 bases. Germline CDR1 KGHSH, CDR2 LQKENI. This CDR3 is built from 16 residues. The V and J ends lost 1 base and 3 bases respectively, with 13 bases between them.

Only a few counts were recorded for this clonotype. The chain carries TRBV6-1 and TRBJ1-1, with D possibly matching TRBD1 (5 bases). Germline V gene lookup returns CDR1 MNHNS and CDR2 SASEGT. Trimming stripped 6 bases from V and 3 bases from J, with 14 bases between. The CDR3 totals 14 residues. DNA for the CDR3: TGTGCCAGCAGACTACAACGGGGGGACACTGAAGCTTTCTTT. Protein: CASRLQRGDTEAFF.

As DNA, the CDR3 is TGTGCCAGCACCATGAGTCCCTCTGGGGCCAACGTCCTGACTTTC. Amino acid sequence: CASTMSPSGANVLTF. The chain combines TRBV12-3 or TRBV12-4 with TRBJ2-6; D ambiguous. The V end was cut by 7 bases, the J end by 0 bases, with 10 bases between. The CDR3 length is 15 residues.

The table lists this clonotype with many counts. The CDR3, as DNA: TGTGCCAGCAGTCCCCCGGGACGGAGCTCCTACGAGCAGTACTTC. It yields the protein CASSPPGRSSYEQYF. J is TRBJ2-7 and V is TRBV7-8, with D possibly called TRBD1 or TRBD2 (5 bases each). This CDR3 is 15 amino acids long. Per germline, CDR1 SGHVS and CDR2 FQNEAQ. V lost 6 bases and J 0 bases, leaving 15 bases between the germline ends.

The chain is built from TRBV7-9 and TRBJ2-4, with 10 bases matching TRBD1. The CDR3 is 15 residues long. Germline V gene data show CDR1 as SEHNR and CDR2 as FQNEAQ (reference sequence). V shed 5 bases and J 3 bases; nucleotides not matched to a gene: 4. In DNA, the CDR3 is TGTGCCAGCAGCCCCGGGACAGGGGTCAAAAACATTCAGTACTTC. This sequence encodes CASSPGTGVKNIQYF.

This clonotype occurred a few times. V usage is TRBV20-1 and J usage is TRBJ2-3; 9 bases match TRBD2. Germline V lookup: CDR1 DFQATT, CDR2 SNEGSKA (reference sequence). J gave up 5 bases and V 3 bases, and 12 bases lay outside the gene matches. The CDR3 covers 16 residues. CDR3 DNA: TGCAGTGCTAGTGGTCAGGGACTAGCTGCGGGAGATACGCAGTATTTT. This codes for CSASGQGLAAGDTQYF.

V and J are TRBV20-1 and TRBJ1-1; no clear D gene. Germline V gene lookup returns CDR1 DFQATT and CDR2 SNEGSKA (reference sequence). This CDR3 is built from 11 residues. Trimming took off 3 bases at V and 6 bases at J, with 8 bases between the two ends. The CDR3, as DNA: TGCAGTGCTAGTATTTTCCCTGAAGCTTTCTTT. Protein sequence: CSASIFPEAFF.

The rearrangement links TRBV28 to TRBJ2-7, with D maybe TRBD1 (6 bases). Germline V gene data show CDR1 as MDHEN and CDR2 as SYDVKM. CDR3 length equals 15 residues. Trimming shortened V by 2 bases and J by 0 bases, and 11 bases separated the two germline ends. As DNA, the CDR3 is TGTGCCAGCAGTTTAGCAGGGGCCGTCTCCTACGAGCAGTACTTC. It yields the protein CASSLAGAVSYEQYF.

V gene TRBV7-2 combines with J gene TRBJ2-3, with 11 bases matching TRBD2. The CDR3 length is 17 residues. Germline V lookup: CDR1 SGHTA, CDR2 FQGNSA. V dropped 4 bases and J dropped 2; count of bases not matched to a gene: 8. The CDR3 DNA reads as TGTGCCAGCAGCTCTCGAGGACTAGCGGGTAACACAGATACGCAGTATTTT. Amino acids: CASSSRGLAGNTDTQYF.

This chain connects TRBV20-1 to TRBJ1-5; D remains ambiguous. Trimming left V 5 bases short and J 4 bases short, with 18 bases between. Germline V gives CDR1 DFQATT, CDR2 SNEGSKA (reference sequence). The CDR3 consists of 15 residues. As DNA, the CDR3 is TGCAGTGCTTGGAGCGGGCAGGTGATTAATCAGCCCCAGCATTTT. The encoded protein is CSAWSGQVINQPQHF.

In DNA form, the CDR3 reads TGCAGTGCTAGAGATTGGAGACAGGGGAACTTGAGGAACGAGCAGTACTTC. Encoded protein: CSARDWRQGNLRNEQYF. The V and J genes are TRBV20-1 and TRBJ2-7; 8 positions agree with TRBD1. CDR1 and CDR2 from the germline V gene are DFQATT and SNEGSKA (reference sequence). The J segment lost 5 bases and the V segment lost 0 bases, leaving 15 bases of the junction unmatched. CDR3 length: 17 residues.